Given below is one T cell receptor (beta chain) in context. Antigen specificity is unknown. Before the COVID-19 pandemic, during about 2010-2019, CD4+ T cells were taken from unexposed donors. Only in-frame clones appear in the TCRdb table, and some are missing; sequencing was by immunoSEQ multiplex PCR. The data hold some 70,000 clones, with over 90% observed a single time. The data originate from a study of CD4 T cells in relation to SARS-CoV-2 and coronaviruses. Whole-study context: Shared crossreactive spike epitopes were mapped to their HLA restriction.

Notes on the study in general: In roughly 65% of donors, memory CD4+ clonotypes crossrecognized SARS-CoV-2 and at least one common cold coronavirus spike. Pre-pandemic and post-infection samples never came from the same donor.

This sequence originates from a human donor in good health. The sequenced sample was naive CD4+ T cells from PBMCs. Sample subset: naive CD4+ T cells isolated by negative enrichment.

CDR3 bases: TGTGCCAGCAGCTCGACCGGGACAGCTGGTTCGGGCTACACCTTC. This translates into CASSSTGTAGSGYTF. The chain combines TRBV11-1 with TRBJ1-2; 7 nucleotides line up with TRBD1. V lost 4 bases, J lost 8 bases, and 13 bases stayed unmatched. Looked up from germline, CDR1 is SGHAT and CDR2 is FQDESV (reference sequence). The CDR3 totals 15 residues. Filled out from reference TRBV11-1 and TRBJ1-2, the complete variable domain reads EAEVAQSPRYKITEKSQAVAFWCDPISGHATLYWYRQILGQGPELLVQFQDESVVDDSQLPKDRFSAERLKGVDSTLKIQPAELGDSAMYLCASSSTGTAGSGYTFGSGTRLTVV.